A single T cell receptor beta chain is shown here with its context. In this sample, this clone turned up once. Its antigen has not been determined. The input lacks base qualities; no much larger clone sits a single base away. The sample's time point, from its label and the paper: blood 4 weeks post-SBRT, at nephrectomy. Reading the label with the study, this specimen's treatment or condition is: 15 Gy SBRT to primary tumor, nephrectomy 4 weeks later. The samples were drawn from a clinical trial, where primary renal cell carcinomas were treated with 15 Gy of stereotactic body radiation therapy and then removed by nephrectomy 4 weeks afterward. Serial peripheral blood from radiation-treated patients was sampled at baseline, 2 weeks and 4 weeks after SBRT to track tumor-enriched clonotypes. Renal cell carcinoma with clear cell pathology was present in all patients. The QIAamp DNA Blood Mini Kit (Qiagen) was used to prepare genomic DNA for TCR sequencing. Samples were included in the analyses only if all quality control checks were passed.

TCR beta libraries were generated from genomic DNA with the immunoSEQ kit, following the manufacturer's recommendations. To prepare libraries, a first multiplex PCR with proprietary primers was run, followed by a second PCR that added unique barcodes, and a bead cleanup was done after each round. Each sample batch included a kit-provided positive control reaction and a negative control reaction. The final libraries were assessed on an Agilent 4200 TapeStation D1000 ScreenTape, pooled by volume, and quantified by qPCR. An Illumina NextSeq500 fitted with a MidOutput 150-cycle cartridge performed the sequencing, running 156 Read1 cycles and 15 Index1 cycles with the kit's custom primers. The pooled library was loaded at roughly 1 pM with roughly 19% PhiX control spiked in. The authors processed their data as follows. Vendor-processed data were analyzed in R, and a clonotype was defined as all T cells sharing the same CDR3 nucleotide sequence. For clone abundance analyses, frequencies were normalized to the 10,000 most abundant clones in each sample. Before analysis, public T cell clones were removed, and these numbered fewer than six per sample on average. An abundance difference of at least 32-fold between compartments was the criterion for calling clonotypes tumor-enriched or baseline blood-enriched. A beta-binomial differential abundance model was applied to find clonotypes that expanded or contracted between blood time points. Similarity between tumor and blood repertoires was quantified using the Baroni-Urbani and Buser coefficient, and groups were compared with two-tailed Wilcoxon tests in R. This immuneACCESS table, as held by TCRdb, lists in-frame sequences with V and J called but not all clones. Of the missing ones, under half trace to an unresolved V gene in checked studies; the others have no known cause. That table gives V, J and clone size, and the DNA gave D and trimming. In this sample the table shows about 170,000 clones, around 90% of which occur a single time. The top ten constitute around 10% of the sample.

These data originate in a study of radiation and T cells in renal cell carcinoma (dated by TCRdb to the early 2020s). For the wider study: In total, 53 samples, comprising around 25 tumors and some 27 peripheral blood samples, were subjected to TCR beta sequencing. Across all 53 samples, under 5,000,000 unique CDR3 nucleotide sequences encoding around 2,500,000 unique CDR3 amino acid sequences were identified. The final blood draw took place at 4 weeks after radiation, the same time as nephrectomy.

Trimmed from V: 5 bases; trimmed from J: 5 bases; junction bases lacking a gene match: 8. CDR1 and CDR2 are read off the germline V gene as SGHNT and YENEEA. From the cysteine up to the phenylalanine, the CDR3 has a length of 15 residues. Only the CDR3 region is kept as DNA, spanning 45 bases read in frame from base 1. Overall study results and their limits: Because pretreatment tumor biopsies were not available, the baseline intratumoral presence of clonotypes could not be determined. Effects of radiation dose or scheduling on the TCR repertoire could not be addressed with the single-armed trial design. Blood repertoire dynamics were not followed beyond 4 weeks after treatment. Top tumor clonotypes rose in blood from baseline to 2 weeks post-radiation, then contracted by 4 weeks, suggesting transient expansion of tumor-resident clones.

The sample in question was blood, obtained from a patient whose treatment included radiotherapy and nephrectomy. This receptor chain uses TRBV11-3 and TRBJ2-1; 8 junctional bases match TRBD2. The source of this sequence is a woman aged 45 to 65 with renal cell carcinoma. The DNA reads TGTGCCAGCAGCCTTATAGCGGGGATAAACAATGAGCAGTTCTTC. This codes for CASSLIAGINNEQFF. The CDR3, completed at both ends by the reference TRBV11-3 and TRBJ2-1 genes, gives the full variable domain EAGVVQSPRYKIIEKKQPVAFWCNPISGHNTLYWYLQNLGQGPELLIRYENEEAVDDSQLPKDRFSAERLKGVDSTLKIQPAELGDSAVYLCASSLIAGINNEQFFGPGTRLTVL.